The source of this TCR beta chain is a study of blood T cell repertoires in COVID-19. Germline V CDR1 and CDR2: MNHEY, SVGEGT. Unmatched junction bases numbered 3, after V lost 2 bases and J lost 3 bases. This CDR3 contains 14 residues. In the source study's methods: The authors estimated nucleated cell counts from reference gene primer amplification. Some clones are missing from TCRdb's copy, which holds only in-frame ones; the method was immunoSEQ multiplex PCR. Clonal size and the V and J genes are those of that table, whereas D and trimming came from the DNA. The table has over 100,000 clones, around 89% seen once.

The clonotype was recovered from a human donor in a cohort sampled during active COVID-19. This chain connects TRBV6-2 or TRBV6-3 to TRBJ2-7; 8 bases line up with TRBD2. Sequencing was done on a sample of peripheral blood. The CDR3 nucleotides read TGTGCCAGCAGTTACCGGCGGGGGGACTACGAGCAGTACTTC. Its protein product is CASSYRRGDYEQYF.